This passage covers 4 T cell receptor beta chains from one sample sequenced in a study of circulating CD8 cells and anti-PD-1 response in melanoma (dated by TCRdb to 2020 to 2021). Using a BD FACSAria II cell sorter, four subsets defined by PD-1 and/or TIGIT were sorted out of live CD3+CD8+TCRalphabeta+ cells. Sequencer: NextSeq 500. The QIAseq Immune Repertoire RNA Library Kit, Human TCR Panel was used to prepare TCR libraries from around 16 ng of total RNA. Through fastp at Q25 and MiXCR, TCRdb rebuilt clones from the public reads, retaining in-frame beta chains. When rows share a CDR3 protein, they turn into one entry using the most common DNA and genes. This sample lists under 750 distinct CDR3 sequences; less than 14% were detected once. The top ten constitute more than 60% of the sample. The sequenced sample was CD8+ T cells from PBMCs, obtained at baseline or after one month of anti-PD-1 therapy (not recorded which). These receptors originate from a human donor with melanoma.

Comment on this clonotype: A much more abundant neighbour one base away suggests this may be a read error. The chain employs TRBV12-3 or TRBV12-4 and TRBJ2-7; no firm D call. Deletions cut 4 bases from V and 3 bases from J, with 4 bases between. The length of the CDR3 is 11 residues. The CDR3 protein is CASSSFYEQYF. The CDR3 DNA reads TGTGCCAGCAGTTCCTTCTACGAGCAGTACTTC.

This clonotype is labeled as medium-sized. J is TRBJ1-1 and V is TRBV11-3; D unresolved. The germline gives CDR1 SGHNT, CDR2 YENEEA. Trimming removed 3 bases from V and 5 bases from J, with 7 bases in between. The length of the CDR3 is 12 residues. In DNA form, the CDR3 reads TGTGCCAGCAGCTTCCGAGGGACTGAAGCTTTCTTT. Encoded protein: CASSFRGTEAFF.

By frequency in the sample, this clonotype is medium-sized (0.01 to 0.1%). This chain connects TRBV3-1 to TRBJ2-1, with D possibly matching TRBD2 (6 bases). The CDR3 spans 15 residues. With 0 bases removed from V and 8 bases from J, the gap between germline ends came to 14 bases. CDR1 and CDR2 (germline): LGHDT, YNNKEL (reference sequence). Written as DNA, the CDR3 is TGTGCCAGCAGCCAAGACCTAGGAGGGGTCGATGAGCAGTTCTTC. Its protein product is CASSQDLGGVDEQFF.

This clonotype is deemed large (0.1 to 1%). This sequence joins TRBV7-8 and TRBJ2-4; D unresolved. V dropped 5 bases and J dropped 6 bases, with 8 bases sitting between them. Germline V gives CDR1 SGHVS, CDR2 FQNEAQ. CDR3 length: 12 residues. The DNA for the CDR3 is TGTGCCAGCAGCGCAGAGCGAAACATTCAGTACTTC. As protein: CASSAERNIQYF.